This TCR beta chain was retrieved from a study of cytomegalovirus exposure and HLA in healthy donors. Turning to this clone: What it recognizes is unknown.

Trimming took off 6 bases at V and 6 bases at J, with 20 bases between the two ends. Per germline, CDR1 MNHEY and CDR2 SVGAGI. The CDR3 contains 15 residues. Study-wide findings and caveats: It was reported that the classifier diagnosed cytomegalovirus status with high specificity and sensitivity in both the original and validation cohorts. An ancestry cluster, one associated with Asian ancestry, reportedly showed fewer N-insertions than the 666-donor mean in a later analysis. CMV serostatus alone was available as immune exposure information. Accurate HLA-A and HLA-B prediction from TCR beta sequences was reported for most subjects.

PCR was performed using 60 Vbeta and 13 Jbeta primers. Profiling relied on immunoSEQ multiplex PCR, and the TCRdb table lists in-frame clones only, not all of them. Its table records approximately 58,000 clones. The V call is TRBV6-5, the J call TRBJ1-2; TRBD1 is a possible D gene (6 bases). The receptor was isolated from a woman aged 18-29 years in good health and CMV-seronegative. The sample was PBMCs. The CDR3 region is CASSPTGIPVDGYTF. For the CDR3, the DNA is TGTGCCAGCAGCCCGACAGGAATCCCTGTGGATGGCTACACCTTC.